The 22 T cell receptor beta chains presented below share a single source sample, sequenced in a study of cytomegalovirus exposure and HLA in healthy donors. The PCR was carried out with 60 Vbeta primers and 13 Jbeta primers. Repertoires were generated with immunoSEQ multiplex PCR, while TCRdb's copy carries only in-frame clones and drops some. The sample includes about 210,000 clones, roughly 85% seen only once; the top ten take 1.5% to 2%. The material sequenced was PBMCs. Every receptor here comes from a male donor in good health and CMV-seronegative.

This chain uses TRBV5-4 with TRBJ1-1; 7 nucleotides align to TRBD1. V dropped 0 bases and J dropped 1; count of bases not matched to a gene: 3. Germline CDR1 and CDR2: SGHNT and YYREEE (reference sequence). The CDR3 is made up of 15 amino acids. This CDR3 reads CASSLARGKNTEAFF. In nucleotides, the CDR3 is TGTGCCAGCAGCTTGGCCAGGGGGAAGAACACTGAAGCTTTCTTT.

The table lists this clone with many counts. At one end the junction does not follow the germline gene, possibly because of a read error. This chain's CDR3 is CASREARDKGYEQYF. DNA of the CDR3: TGTGCCAGCAGGGAAGCCCGGGACAAGGGCTACGAGCAGTACTTC. The chain joins TRBV2 to TRBJ2-7; TRBD1 is a possible D gene (6 bases). Germline V gene lookup returns CDR1 SNHLY and CDR2 FYNNEI. The CDR3 loop spans 15 amino acids.

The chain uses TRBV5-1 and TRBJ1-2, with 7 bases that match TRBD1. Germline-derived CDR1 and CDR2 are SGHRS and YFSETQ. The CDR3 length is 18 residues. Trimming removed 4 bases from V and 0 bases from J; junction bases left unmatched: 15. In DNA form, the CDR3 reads TGCGCCAGCAGCACCGGACAGGCAGCCCTTCGAGCTAACTATGGCTACACCTTC. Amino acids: CASSTGQAALRANYGYTF.

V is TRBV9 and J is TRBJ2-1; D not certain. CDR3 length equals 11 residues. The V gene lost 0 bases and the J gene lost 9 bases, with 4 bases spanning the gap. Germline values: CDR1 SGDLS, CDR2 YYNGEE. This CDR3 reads CASSVGREQFF. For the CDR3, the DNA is TGTGCCAGCAGCGTAGGTCGTGAGCAGTTCTTC. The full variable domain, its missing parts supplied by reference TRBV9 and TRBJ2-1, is DSGVTQTPKHLITATGQRVTLRCSPRSGDLSVYWYQQSLDQGLQFLIQYYNGEERAKGNILERFSAQQFPDLHSELNLSSLELGDSALYFCASSVGREQFFGPGTRLTVL.

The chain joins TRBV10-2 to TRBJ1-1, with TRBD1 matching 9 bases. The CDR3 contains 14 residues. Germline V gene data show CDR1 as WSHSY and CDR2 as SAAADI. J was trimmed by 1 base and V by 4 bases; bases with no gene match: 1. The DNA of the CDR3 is TGCGCCAGCAGTGGACAGGGGGGGAACACTGAAGCTTTCTTT. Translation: CASSGQGGNTEAFF.

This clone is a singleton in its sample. The CDR3 nucleotides are TGCGCCAGCAGCCAGGTAACAGGGGTTCCCTATGGCTACACCTTC. This sequence encodes CASSQVTGVPYGYTF. The chain employs TRBV4-3 and TRBJ1-2, with TRBD1 matching over 7 bases. With V trimmed by 3 bases and J by 4 bases, 8 bases remained unmatched. CDR1 and CDR2 (germline): LGHNA, YSLEER. The CDR3 contains 15 residues.

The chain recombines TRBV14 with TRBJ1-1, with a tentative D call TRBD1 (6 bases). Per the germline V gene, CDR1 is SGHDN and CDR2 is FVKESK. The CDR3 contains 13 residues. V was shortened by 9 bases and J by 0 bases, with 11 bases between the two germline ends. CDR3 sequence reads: CASKQGLNTEAFF. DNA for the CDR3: TGTGCCAGTAAACAGGGATTGAACACTGAAGCTTTCTTT.

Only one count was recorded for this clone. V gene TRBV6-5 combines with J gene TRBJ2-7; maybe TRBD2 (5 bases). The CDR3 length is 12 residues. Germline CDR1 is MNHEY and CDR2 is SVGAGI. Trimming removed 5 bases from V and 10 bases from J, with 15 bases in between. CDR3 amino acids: CASSPDSFEQYF. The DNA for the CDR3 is TGTGCCAGCAGTCCGGACTCTTTCGAACAGTACTTC.

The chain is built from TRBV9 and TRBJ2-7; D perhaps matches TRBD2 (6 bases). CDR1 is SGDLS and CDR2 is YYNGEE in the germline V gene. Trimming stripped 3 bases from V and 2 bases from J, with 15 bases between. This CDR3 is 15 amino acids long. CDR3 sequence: CASSALRDLPYEQYF. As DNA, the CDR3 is TGTGCCAGCAGCGCCCTGCGGGACCTTCCCTACGAGCAGTACTTC.

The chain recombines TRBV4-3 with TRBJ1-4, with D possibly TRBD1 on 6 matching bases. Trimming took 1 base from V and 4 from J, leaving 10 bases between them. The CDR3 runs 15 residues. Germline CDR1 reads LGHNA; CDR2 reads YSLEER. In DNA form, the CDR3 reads TGCGCCAGCAGCCAAGTGTTACAGGGTAATGAAAAACTGTTTTTT. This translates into CASSQVLQGNEKLFF.

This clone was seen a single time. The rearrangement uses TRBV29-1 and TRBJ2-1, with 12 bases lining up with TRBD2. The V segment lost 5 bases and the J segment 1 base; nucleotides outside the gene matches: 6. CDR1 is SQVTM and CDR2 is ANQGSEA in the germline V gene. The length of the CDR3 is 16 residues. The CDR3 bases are TGCAGCGTTCCATCACTAGCGGGAGGTTCCTACAATGAGCAGTTCTTC. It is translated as CSVPSLAGGSYNEQFF.

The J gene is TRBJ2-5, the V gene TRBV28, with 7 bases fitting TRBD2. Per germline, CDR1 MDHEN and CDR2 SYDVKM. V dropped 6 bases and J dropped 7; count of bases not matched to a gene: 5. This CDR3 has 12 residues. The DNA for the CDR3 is TGTGCCAGCAGGGCTAGCGGAGGGACCCAGTACTTC. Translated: CASRASGGTQYF.

CDR3 loop: CASSEERAGGELFF. The CDR3 DNA is TGTGCCAGCAGTGAAGAGAGGGCCGGAGGGGAGCTGTTTTTT. This chain joins TRBV2 and TRBJ2-2; D possibly corresponds to TRBD2 (5 bases). V lost 1 base and J 8 bases, leaving 11 bases between the germline ends. The CDR3 is 14 residues long. Germline assignment: CDR1 SNHLY and CDR2 FYNNEI.

The CDR3 coding sequence is TGTGCCAGTAGTCAAGGGCCCCTGACAGGGGTTAGTATTTGGGGCTACACCTTC. This sequence encodes CASSQGPLTGVSIWGYTF. This chain connects TRBV19 to TRBJ1-2, with 8 bases lining up with TRBD1. CDR3 length: 18 amino acids. V was clipped by 5 bases and J by 8 bases; unmatched bases: 22. Germline CDR1 reads LNHDA; CDR2 reads SQIVND (reference sequence).

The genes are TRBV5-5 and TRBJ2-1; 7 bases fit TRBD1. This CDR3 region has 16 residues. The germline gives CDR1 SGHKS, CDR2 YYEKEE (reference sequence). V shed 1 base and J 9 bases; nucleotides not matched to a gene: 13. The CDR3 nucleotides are TGTGCCAGCAGCTTGCTCCCTAGACAGGGTGAAGGTGAGCAGTTCTTC. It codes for CASSLLPRQGEGEQFF.

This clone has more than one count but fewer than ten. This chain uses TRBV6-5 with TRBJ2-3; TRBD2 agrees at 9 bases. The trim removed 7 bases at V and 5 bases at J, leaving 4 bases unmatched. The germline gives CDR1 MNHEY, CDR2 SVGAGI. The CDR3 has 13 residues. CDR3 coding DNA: TGTGCCAGCACAGTAGCGGGAGAAGATACGCAGTATTTT. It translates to CASTVAGEDTQYF.

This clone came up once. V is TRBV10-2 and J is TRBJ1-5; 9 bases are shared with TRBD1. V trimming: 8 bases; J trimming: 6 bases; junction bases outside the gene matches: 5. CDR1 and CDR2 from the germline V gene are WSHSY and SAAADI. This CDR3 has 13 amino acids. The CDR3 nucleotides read TGCGCCAGCGGCGGGACAGGGAGTCAGCCCCAGCATTTT. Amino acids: CASGGTGSQPQHF.

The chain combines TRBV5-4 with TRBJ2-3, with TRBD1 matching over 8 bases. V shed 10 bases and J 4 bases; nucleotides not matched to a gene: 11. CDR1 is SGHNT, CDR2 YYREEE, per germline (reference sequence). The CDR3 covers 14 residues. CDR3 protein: CAGSPGQVADTQYF. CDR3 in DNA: TGTGCCGGAAGCCCGGGACAGGTGGCAGATACGCAGTATTTT.

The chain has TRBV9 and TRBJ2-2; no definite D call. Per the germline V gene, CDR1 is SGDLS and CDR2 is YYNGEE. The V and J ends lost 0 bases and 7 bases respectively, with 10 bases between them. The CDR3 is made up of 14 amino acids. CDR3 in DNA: TGTGCCAGCAGCGTAGGCGGTTACGGCGGGGAGCTGTTTTTT. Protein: CASSVGGYGGELFF.

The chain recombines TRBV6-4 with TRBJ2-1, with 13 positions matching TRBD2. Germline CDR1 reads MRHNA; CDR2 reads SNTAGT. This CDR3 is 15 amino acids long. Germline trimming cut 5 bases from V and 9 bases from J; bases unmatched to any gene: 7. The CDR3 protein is CASSPLAGGLSEQFF. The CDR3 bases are TGTGCCAGCAGTCCACTAGCGGGGGGGCTGAGTGAGCAGTTCTTC.

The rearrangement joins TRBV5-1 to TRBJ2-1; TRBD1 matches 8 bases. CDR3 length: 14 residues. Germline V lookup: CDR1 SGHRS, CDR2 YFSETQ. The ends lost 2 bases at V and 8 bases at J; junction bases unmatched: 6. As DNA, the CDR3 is TGCGCCAGCAGCTTCCAGGGGGCGGGCTATGAGCAGTTCTTC. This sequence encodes CASSFQGAGYEQFF.

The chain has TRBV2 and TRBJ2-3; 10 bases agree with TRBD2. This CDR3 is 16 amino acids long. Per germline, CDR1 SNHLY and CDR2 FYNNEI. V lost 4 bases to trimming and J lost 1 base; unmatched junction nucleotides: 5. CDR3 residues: CASSARTSGGTDTQYF. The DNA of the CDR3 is TGTGCCAGCAGTGCCCGGACTAGCGGAGGCACAGATACGCAGTATTTT. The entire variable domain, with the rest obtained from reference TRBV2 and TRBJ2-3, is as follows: EPEVTQTPSHQVTQMGQEVILRCVPISNHLYFYWYRQILGQKVEFLVSFYNNEISEKSEIFDDQFSVERPDGSNFTLKIRSTKLEDSAMYFCASSARTSGGTDTQYFGPGTRLTVL.